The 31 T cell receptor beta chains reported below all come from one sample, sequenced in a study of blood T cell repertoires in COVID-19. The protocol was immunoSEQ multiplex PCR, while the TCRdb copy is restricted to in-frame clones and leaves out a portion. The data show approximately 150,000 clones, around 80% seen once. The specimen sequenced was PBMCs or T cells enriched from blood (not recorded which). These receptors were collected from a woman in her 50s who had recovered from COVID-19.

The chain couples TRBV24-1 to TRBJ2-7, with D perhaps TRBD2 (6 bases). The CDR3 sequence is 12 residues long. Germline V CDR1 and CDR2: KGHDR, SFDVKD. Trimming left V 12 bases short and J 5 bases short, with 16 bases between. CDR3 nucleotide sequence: TGTGCCCGCCGTGGGGGGTTAGACGAGCAGTACTTC. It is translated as CARRGGLDEQYF.

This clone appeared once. In DNA form, the CDR3 reads TGTGCCAGCACTAAGCGGGGGGTAGATGAAAAACTGTTTTTT. Translated: CASTKRGVDEKLFF. J is TRBJ1-4 and V is TRBV2; D is perhaps TRBD1 (5 bases). Trimming took 7 bases from V and 6 from J, leaving 15 bases between them. The CDR3 sequence is 14 residues long. CDR1 and CDR2 from the germline V gene are SNHLY and FYNNEI.

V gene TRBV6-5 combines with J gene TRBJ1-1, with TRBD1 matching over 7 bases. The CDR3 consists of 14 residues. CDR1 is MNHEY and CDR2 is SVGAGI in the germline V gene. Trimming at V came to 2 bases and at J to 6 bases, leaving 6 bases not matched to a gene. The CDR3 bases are TGTGCCAGCAGTTACCAACAGGGGAGGTCTGAAGCTTTCTTT. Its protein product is CASSYQQGRSEAFF.

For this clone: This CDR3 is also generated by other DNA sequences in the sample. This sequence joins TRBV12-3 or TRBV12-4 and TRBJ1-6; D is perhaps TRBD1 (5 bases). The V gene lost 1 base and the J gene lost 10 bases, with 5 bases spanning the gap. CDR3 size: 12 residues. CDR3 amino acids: CASSLGGSPLHF. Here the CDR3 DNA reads TGTGCCAGCAGTTTAGGGGGCTCACCCCTCCACTTT.

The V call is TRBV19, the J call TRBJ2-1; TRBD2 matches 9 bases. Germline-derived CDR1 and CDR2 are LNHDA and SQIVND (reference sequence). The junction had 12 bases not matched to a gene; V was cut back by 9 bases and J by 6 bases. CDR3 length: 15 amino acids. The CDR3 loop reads CASLNLASGANEQFF. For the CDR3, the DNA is TGTGCCAGCCTAAATCTGGCTAGCGGGGCCAATGAGCAGTTCTTC.

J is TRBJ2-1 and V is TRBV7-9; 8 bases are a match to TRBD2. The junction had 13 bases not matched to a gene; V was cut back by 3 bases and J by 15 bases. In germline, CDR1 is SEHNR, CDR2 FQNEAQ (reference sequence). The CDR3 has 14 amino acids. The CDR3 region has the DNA TGTGCCAGCAGCTTGACCCAGAGCGGGAGCTTGCTGTTCTTC. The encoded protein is CASSLTQSGSLLFF.

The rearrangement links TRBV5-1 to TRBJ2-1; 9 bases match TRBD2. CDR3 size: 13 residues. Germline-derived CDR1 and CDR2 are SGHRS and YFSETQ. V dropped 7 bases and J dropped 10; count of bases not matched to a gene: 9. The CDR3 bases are TGCGCCAGCGCGGGACTAGCTTTCACCGAGCAGTTCTTC. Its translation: CASAGLAFTEQFF.

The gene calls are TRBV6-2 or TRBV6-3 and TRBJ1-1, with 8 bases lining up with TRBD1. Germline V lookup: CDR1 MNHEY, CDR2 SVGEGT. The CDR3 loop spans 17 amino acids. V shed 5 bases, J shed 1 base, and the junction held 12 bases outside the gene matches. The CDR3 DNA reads TGTGCCAGCAGTACTCCCAAGACAGGGGCCAAGAACACTGAAGCTTTCTTT. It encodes CASSTPKTGAKNTEAFF.

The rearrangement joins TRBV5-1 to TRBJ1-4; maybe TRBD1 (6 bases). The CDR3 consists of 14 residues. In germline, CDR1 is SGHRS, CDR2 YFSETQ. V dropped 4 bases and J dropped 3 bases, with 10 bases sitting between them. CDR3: CASSEQGPNEKLFF. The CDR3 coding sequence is TGCGCCAGCAGCGAACAGGGCCCTAATGAAAAACTGTTTTTT.

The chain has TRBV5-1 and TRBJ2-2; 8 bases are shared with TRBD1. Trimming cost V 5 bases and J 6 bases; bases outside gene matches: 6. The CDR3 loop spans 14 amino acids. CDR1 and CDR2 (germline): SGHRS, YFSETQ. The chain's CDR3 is CASRPGGASGELFF. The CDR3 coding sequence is TGCGCCAGCAGGCCAGGGGGCGCATCCGGGGAGCTGTTTTTT.

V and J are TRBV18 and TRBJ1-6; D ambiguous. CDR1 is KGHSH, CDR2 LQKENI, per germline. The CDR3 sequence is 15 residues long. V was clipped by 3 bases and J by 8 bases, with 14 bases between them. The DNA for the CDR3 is TGTGCCAGCTCACCTAAAGGACTGTCCGATTCACCCCTCCACTTT. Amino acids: CASSPKGLSDSPLHF.

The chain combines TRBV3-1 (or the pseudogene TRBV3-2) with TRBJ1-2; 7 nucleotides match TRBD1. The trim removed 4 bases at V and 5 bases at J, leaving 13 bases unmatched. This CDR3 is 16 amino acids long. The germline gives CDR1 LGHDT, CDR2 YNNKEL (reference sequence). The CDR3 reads CASSPSGTVPSYGYTF. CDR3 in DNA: TGTGCCAGCAGCCCCTCCGGGACAGTCCCTAGTTATGGCTACACCTTC.

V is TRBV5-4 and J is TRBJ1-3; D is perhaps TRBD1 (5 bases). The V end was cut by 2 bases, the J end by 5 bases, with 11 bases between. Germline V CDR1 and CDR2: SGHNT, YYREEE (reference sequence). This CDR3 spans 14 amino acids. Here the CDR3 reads CASSFQGIRNTIYF. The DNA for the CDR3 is TGTGCCAGCAGCTTCCAGGGAATCCGAAACACCATATATTTT. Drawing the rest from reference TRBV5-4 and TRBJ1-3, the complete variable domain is ETGVTQSPTHLIKTRGQQVTLRCSSQSGHNTVSWYQQALGQGPQFIFQYYREEENGRGNFPPRFSGLQFPNYSSELNVNALELDDSALYLCASSFQGIRNTIYFGEGSWLTVV.

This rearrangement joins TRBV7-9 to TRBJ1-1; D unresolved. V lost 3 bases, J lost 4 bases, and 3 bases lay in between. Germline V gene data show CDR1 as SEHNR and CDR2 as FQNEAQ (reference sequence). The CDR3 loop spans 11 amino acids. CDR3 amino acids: CASSFITEAFF. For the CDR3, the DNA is TGTGCCAGCAGCTTTATCACTGAAGCTTTCTTT.

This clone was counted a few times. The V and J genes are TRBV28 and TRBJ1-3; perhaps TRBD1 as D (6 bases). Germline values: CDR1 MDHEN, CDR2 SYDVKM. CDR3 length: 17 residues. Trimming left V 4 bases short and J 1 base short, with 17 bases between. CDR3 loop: CASSSTTQGYSGNTIYF. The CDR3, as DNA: TGTGCCAGCAGTTCAACAACACAGGGATATTCTGGAAACACCATATATTTT.

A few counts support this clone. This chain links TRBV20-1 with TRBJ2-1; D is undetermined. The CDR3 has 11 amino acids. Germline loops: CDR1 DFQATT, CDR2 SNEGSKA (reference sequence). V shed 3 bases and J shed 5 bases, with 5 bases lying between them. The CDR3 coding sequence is TGCAGTGCTAGTGCCGACAATGAGCAGTTCTTC. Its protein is CSASADNEQFF.

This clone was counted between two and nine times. The CDR3 loop is CASSRQGLLFGAFF. CDR3 bases: TGTGCCAGCAGCCGACAGGGACTTTTGTTTGGAGCTTTCTTT. This rearrangement joins TRBV6-2 or TRBV6-3 to TRBJ1-1; 7 nucleotides align to TRBD1. This CDR3 contains 14 residues. V shed 6 bases, J shed 10 bases, and the junction held 14 bases outside the gene matches. Germline V gene sequence: CDR1 MNHEY, CDR2 SVGEGT.

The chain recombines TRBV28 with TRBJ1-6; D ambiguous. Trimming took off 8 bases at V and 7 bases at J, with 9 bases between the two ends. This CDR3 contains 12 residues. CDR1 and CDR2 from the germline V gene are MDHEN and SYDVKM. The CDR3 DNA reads TGTGCCAGCCGAGTAGAGAATTCACCCCTCCACTTT. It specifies CASRVENSPLHF.

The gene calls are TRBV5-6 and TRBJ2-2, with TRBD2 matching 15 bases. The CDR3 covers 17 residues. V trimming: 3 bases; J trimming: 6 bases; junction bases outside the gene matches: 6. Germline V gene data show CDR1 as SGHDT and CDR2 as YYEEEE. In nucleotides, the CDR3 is TGTGCCAGCAGCTCACGGACTAGCGGGAGGGCCTCCGGGGAGCTGTTTTTT. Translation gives CASSSRTSGRASGELFF.

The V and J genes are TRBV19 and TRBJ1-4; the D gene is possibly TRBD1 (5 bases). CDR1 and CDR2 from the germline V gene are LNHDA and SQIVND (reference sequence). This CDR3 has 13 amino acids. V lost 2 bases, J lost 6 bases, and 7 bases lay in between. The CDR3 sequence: CASSIPGDEKLFF. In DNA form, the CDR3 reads TGTGCCAGTAGTATACCGGGGGATGAAAAACTGTTTTTT.

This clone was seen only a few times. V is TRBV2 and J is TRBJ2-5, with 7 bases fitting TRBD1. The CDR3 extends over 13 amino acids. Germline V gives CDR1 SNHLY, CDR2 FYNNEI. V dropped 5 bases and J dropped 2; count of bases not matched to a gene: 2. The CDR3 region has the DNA TGTGCCAGCAGTCGGGACAGACAAGAGACCCAGTACTTC. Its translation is CASSRDRQETQYF.

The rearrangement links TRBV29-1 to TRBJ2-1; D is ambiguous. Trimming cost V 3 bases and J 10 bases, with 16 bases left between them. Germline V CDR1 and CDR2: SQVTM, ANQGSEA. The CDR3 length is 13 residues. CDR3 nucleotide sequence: TGCAGCGTTGACAACCGACACGGTATGGAGCAGTTCTTC. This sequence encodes CSVDNRHGMEQFF.

CDR3 nucleotides: TGTGCCAGCAGTGATCGTCAGATGCAGCAAGAGACCCAGTACTTC. Protein: CASSDRQMQQETQYF. J is TRBJ2-5 and V is TRBV2; D gene uncertain. V was cut by 3 bases and J by 2 bases, with 13 bases left in between. Germline CDR1 reads SNHLY; CDR2 reads FYNNEI. The CDR3 consists of 15 residues.

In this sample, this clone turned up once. The chain's CDR3 is CSASQGMNTEAFF. DNA of the CDR3: TGCAGCGCTTCACAGGGGATGAACACTGAAGCTTTCTTT. The genes are TRBV29-1 and TRBJ1-1, with 7 bases matching TRBD1. This CDR3 spans 13 amino acids. CDR1 and CDR2 from the germline V gene are SQVTM and ANQGSEA. With 7 bases clipped from V and 0 bases from J, the junction kept 5 bases outside the gene matches. Full variable domain (outside the CDR3, taken from reference TRBV29-1 and TRBJ1-1): SAVISQKPSRDICQRGTSLTIQCQVDSQVTMMFWYRQQPGQSLTLIATANQGSEATYESGFVIDKFPISRPNLTFSTLTVSNMSPEDSSIYLCSASQGMNTEAFFGQGTRLTVV.

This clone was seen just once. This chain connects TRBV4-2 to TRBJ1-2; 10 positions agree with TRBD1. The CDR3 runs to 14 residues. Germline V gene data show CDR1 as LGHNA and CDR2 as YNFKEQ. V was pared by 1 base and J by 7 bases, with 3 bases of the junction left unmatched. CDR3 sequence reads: CASSQAGQGSGYTF. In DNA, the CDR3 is TGTGCCAGCAGCCAAGCGGGACAGGGGAGTGGCTACACCTTC.

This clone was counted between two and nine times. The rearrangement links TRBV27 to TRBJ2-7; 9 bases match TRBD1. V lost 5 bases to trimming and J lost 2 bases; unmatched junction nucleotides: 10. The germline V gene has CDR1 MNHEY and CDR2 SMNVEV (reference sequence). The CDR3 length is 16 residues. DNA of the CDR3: TGTGCCAGCAGTCGATGGGGACAGGGCAGAACCTACGAGCAGTACTTC. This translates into CASSRWGQGRTYEQYF.

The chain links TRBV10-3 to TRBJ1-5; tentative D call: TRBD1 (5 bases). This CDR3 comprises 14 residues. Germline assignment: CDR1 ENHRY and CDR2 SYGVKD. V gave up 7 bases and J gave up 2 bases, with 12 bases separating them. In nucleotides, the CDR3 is TGTGCCATCAACGGCCAGGGCGGCAATCAGCCCCAGCATTTT. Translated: CAINGQGGNQPQHF.

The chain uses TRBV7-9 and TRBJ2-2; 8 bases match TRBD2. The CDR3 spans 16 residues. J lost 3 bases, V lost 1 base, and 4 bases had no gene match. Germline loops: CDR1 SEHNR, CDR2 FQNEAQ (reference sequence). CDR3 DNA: TGTGCCAGCAGCTTAGGCGCGGGGGGCCACACCGGGGAGCTGTTTTTT. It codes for CASSLGAGGHTGELFF.

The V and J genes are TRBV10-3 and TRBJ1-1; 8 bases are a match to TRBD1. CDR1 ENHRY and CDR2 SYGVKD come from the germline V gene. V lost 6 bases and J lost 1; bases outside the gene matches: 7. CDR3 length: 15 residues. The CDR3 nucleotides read TGTGCCATCAGCAAAGGAGGACAGGGGAACACTGAAGCTTTCTTT. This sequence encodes CAISKGGQGNTEAFF.

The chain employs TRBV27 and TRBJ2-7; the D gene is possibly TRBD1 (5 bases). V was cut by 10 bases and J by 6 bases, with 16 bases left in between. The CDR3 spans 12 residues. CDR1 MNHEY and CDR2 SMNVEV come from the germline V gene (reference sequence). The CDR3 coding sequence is TGTGCCACCAGGACACCTAGGGGCGAGCAGTACTTC. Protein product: CATRTPRGEQYF.

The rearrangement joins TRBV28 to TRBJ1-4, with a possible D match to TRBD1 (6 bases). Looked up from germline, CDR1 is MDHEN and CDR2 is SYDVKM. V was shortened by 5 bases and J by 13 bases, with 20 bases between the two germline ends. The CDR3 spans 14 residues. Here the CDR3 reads CASSPRGGLFRLFF. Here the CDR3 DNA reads TGTGCCAGCAGTCCCCGCGGGGGCCTTTTTCGACTGTTTTTT.